This passage covers 20 T cell receptor beta chains from one sample sequenced in a study of shared clonotypes between healthy human individuals. Assay: immunoSEQ multiplex PCR; the TCRdb copy retains only in-frame clones and omits some. The sample contains roughly 2,500,000 clones, approximately 94% of which appear only once. The sample taken for sequencing was naive CD4+ T cells from PBMCs. Documented subset: CD45RA+ positively selected. The receptors originated from a man aged 18-30 years in good health. Some clones in this sample may be carry-over from other donors' samples.

Concerning this clone: Distinct nucleotide sequences in the sample also encode this CDR3. In DNA form, the CDR3 reads TGTGCCAGCAGCTTAGGAACCGAGGAGACCCAGTACTTC. This sequence encodes CASSLGTEETQYF. The V call is TRBV11-3, the J call TRBJ2-5, with D unresolved. V shed 1 base and J shed 5 bases, with 8 bases lying between them. Germline loops: CDR1 SGHNT, CDR2 YENEEA. The CDR3 runs 13 residues.

The rearrangement joins TRBV5-1 to TRBJ2-7; D tentatively reads TRBD1 or TRBD2 (6 bases each). The CDR3 is 15 residues long. Germline assignment: CDR1 SGHRS and CDR2 YFSETQ. Deletions cut 1 base from V and 5 bases from J, with 16 bases between. The CDR3 here is CASSLSVQEGDEQYF. The DNA for the CDR3 is TGCGCCAGCAGCTTGAGCGTCCAGGAGGGGGACGAGCAGTACTTC.

The chain couples TRBV6-6 to TRBJ1-3; 9 nucleotides agree with TRBD1. The V gene's germline CDR1 is MNHNY and CDR2 SVGAGI (reference sequence). With V trimmed by 8 bases and J by 2 bases, 7 bases remained unmatched. CDR3 length: 15 amino acids. The CDR3 loop is CASGRQGGTGNTIYF. The CDR3 coding sequence is TGTGCCAGCGGAAGACAGGGGGGAACTGGAAACACCATATATTTT.

The chain couples TRBV5-1 to TRBJ2-7; D is perhaps TRBD1 or TRBD2 (5 bases each). The germline CDR1 and CDR2 sequences are SGHRS and YFSETQ. This CDR3 region has 14 residues. The V end was cut by 4 bases, the J end by 5 bases, with 16 bases between. CDR3 bases: TGCGCCAGCAGCCACTCGGGACCCTCGAACGAGCAGTACTTC. It encodes CASSHSGPSNEQYF.

The chain combines TRBV7-8 with TRBJ2-5; 10 bases agree with TRBD2. The germline V gene encodes CDR1 SGHVS and CDR2 FQNEAQ. The V and J ends lost 5 bases and 4 bases, in that order; junction bases with no gene match: 4. This CDR3 contains 14 residues. The CDR3 here is CASSRRLAGETQYF. The CDR3 nucleotides are TGTGCCAGCAGCCGTCGACTAGCGGGAGAGACCCAGTACTTC.

The chain combines TRBV9 with TRBJ1-1; TRBD1 might be the D (6 bases). The CDR3 consists of 15 residues. Trimming shortened V by 5 bases and J by 3 bases, and 17 bases separated the two germline ends. The germline CDR1 and CDR2 sequences are SGDLS and YYNGEE. The CDR3 spells CASSAHPGHDTEAFF. The CDR3 coding sequence is TGTGCCAGCAGTGCCCATCCGGGACATGACACTGAAGCTTTCTTT.

Regarding this clone: Other DNA sequences in this sample translate to the same CDR3. The CDR3 sequence: CSAVGTYEQYF. The CDR3 DNA follows: TGCAGTGCCGTGGGGACTTACGAGCAGTACTTC. This chain connects TRBV20-1 to TRBJ2-7; the D gene is possibly TRBD2 (6 bases). Per the germline V gene, CDR1 is DFQATT and CDR2 is SNEGSKA (reference sequence). With 6 bases removed from V and 4 bases from J, the gap between germline ends came to 10 bases. The CDR3 runs to 11 residues.

The rearrangement links TRBV7-2 to TRBJ2-1; 9 nucleotides agree with TRBD2. This CDR3 comprises 15 residues. Germline CDR1 is SGHTA and CDR2 is FQGNSA. Germline trimming cut 2 bases from V and 9 bases from J; bases unmatched to any gene: 8. The CDR3 nucleotides read TGTGCCAGCAGCTTAATCGGCGGGAGGGTCCGTGAGCAGTTCTTC. Translation gives CASSLIGGRVREQFF.

The chain couples TRBV19 to TRBJ2-5, with TRBD1 matching over 9 bases. Per the germline V gene, CDR1 is LNHDA and CDR2 is SQIVND (reference sequence). The junction had 8 bases not matched to a gene; V was cut back by 6 bases and J by 3 bases. The CDR3 is made up of 15 amino acids. The CDR3 is CASSPLGQGKETQYF. Written as DNA, the CDR3 is TGTGCCAGTAGCCCATTGGGACAGGGAAAAGAGACCCAGTACTTC. The full variable domain, completed using reference TRBV19 and TRBJ2-5, is DGGITQSPKYLFRKEGQNVTLSCEQNLNHDAMYWYRQDPGQGLRLIYYSQIVNDFQKGDIAEGYSVSREKKESFPLTVTSAQKNPTAFYLCASSPLGQGKETQYFGPGTRLLVL.

This clone was counted a single time. The V and J genes are TRBV7-2 and TRBJ1-6; D uncertain. The CDR3 extends over 16 amino acids. V was shortened by 5 bases and J by 7 bases, with 18 bases between the two germline ends. CDR1 and CDR2 from the germline V gene are SGHTA and FQGNSA. Here the CDR3 reads CASSHPQDPGNSPLHF. CDR3 coding DNA: TGTGCCAGCAGCCACCCTCAGGACCCGGGAAATTCACCCCTCCACTTT.

This clone has only one observation. This rearrangement joins TRBV4-3 to TRBJ2-3, with 7 bases lining up with TRBD2. The trim removed 1 base at V and 2 bases at J, leaving 6 bases unmatched. The CDR3 has 16 residues. Germline values: CDR1 LGHNA, CDR2 YSLEER. The DNA of the CDR3 is TGCGCCAGCAGCCAAGGTGTTCGGGGGGTCACAGATACGCAGTATTTT. Amino acids: CASSQGVRGVTDTQYF.

The chain has TRBV28 and TRBJ1-5, with 8 bases lining up with TRBD1. V trimming: 5 bases; J trimming: 6 bases; junction bases outside the gene matches: 18. This CDR3 is 18 amino acids long. Germline V gives CDR1 MDHEN, CDR2 SYDVKM. The CDR3 bases are TGTGCCAGCAGTCCCCGGACAGGGTCGGTGATAGAGGGTCAGCCCCAGCATTTT. It yields the protein CASSPRTGSVIEGQPQHF.

The chain is built from TRBV6-6 and TRBJ1-6; possibly TRBD1 for D (5 bases). Germline V gene lookup returns CDR1 MNHNY and CDR2 SVGAGI (reference sequence). The CDR3 is made up of 14 amino acids. Between the trimmed V and J ends, which lost 7 bases and 10 bases, there was a span of 17 bases. CDR3 nucleotide sequence: TGTGCCAGCATACACAGGAGGGGAGGCTCACCCCTCCACTTT. Its translation: CASIHRRGGSPLHF.

In this sample, this clone turned up once. The V and J genes are TRBV20-1 and TRBJ2-7; unclear D gene. V was trimmed by 5 bases and J by 3 bases, leaving 8 bases between them. The germline gives CDR1 DFQATT, CDR2 SNEGSKA (reference sequence). The CDR3 contains 11 residues. CDR3 in amino acids: CSAVTDYEQYF. DNA of the CDR3: TGCAGTGCTGTAACAGACTACGAGCAGTACTTC.

The chain combines TRBV7-8 with TRBJ2-7; D gene uncertain. Germline CDR1 is SGHVS and CDR2 is FQNEAQ. Between the trimmed V and J ends, which lost 1 base and 8 bases, there was a span of 21 bases. The CDR3 loop spans 16 amino acids. CDR3 sequence: CASSLGSAGYPTKQYF. CDR3 bases: TGTGCCAGCAGCTTAGGCTCGGCTGGATACCCTACGAAGCAGTACTTC. The complete variable domain, with remaining parts taken from reference TRBV7-8 and TRBJ2-7, reads GAGVSQSPRYKVAKRGQDVALRCDPISGHVSLFWYQQALGQGPEFLTYFQNEAQLDKSGLPSDRFFAERPEGSVSTLKIQRTQQEDSAVYLCASSLGSAGYPTKQYFGPGTRLTVT.

The genes are TRBV11-3 and TRBJ1-2; D not certain. Trimming took off 5 bases at V and 4 bases at J, with 11 bases between the two ends. CDR3 size: 13 residues. Looked up from germline, CDR1 is SGHNT and CDR2 is YENEEA. CDR3 residues: CASSATGGYGYTF. The CDR3 DNA follows: TGTGCCAGCAGCGCCACGGGCGGCTATGGCTACACCTTC.

The V call is TRBV6-5, the J call TRBJ2-3; D could derive from TRBD1 or TRBD2 (5 bases each). The CDR3 is 14 residues long. Germline CDR1 and CDR2: MNHEY and SVGAGI. The V end lost 5 bases, the J end lost 3 bases, and 12 bases lay between the germline ends. The CDR3 DNA sequence: TGTGCCAGCAGTACACGGGACGCGACAGATACGCAGTATTTT. Protein sequence: CASSTRDATDTQYF.

V gene TRBV5-1 combines with J gene TRBJ1-1; D uncertain. Trimming took off 4 bases at V and 1 base at J, with 14 bases between the two ends. Germline values: CDR1 SGHRS, CDR2 YFSETQ. This CDR3 has 15 amino acids. The CDR3 here is CASSRLTEPNTEAFF. Written as DNA, the CDR3 is TGCGCCAGCAGCCGACTAACGGAACCGAACACTGAAGCTTTCTTT.

The genes are TRBV6-1 and TRBJ1-1; D remains ambiguous. CDR3 length: 14 residues. Germline values: CDR1 MNHNS, CDR2 SASEGT. V was shortened by 2 bases and J by 1 base, with 8 bases between the two germline ends. The CDR3 region has the DNA TGTGCCAGCAGTGAACGTGTGTCGAACACTGAAGCTTTCTTT. Its protein product is CASSERVSNTEAFF.

Points on this clone: The sample carries other DNA sequences with the same CDR3. The chain combines TRBV6-5 with TRBJ2-5; D tentatively fits TRBD1 or TRBD2 (5 bases each). The germline V and J ends were trimmed by 2 bases and 5 bases, with 9 bases remaining between them. Germline CDR1 reads MNHEY; CDR2 reads SVGAGI. The CDR3 contains 13 residues. This CDR3 reads CASSYTWGETQYF. The CDR3 nucleotides are TGTGCCAGCAGTTACACATGGGGGGAGACCCAGTACTTC.